The present T cell receptor beta chain was sequenced within a study of monozygotic twins with inflammatory bowel disease. The germline V gene encodes CDR1 SNHLY and CDR2 FYNNEI. The CDR3 is made up of 13 amino acids. TCRdb reworked the 5' RACE reads into one entry per CDR3 protein, no DNA. Its table lists about 450,000 distinct CDR3 sequences. This sequence joins TRBV2 and TRBJ2-2. The sequence was obtained from a human donor with ulcerative colitis or Crohn's disease, or a healthy co-twin of an affected twin (not recorded which). Sequenced: blood. CDR3 loop: CASKRDVAGELFF.